The 9 T cell receptor beta chains given below trace back to one sample, sequenced in a study of T cell changes during pregnancy in multiple sclerosis. Profiled with immunoSEQ multiplex PCR; TCRdb holds only in-frame clones, not every one. The sample has some 96,000 clones; 92% are singletons. Sequenced material: peripheral blood, taken after pregnancy. The receptors shown here come from a female donor with multiple sclerosis, enrolled in a pregnancy study.

This sequence joins TRBV4-3 and TRBJ2-3; maybe TRBD1 (6 bases). CDR1 and CDR2 (germline): LGHNA, YSLEER. The length of the CDR3 is 15 residues. Trimming stripped 3 bases from V and 2 bases from J, with 12 bases between. Here the CDR3 reads CASSQGGQFTDTQYF. The CDR3 DNA reads as TGCGCCAGCAGCCAGGGTGGACAGTTCACAGATACGCAGTATTTT.

V gene TRBV7-9 combines with J gene TRBJ2-7, with a weak D call TRBD2 (6 bases). This CDR3 is built from 19 residues. Trimming pared 4 bases from V and 4 bases from J, leaving 29 bases between. In germline, CDR1 is SEHNR, CDR2 FQNEAQ (reference sequence). CDR3 region: CASSSSRWDFTSIGYEQYF. The CDR3 DNA follows: TGTGCCAGCAGCTCAAGCCGGTGGGACTTTACGAGCATTGGTTACGAGCAGTACTTC.

The chain links TRBV5-6 to TRBJ2-7; TRBD1 might be the D (5 bases). This CDR3 spans 13 amino acids. CDR1 and CDR2 (germline): SGHDT, YYEEEE. The V and J ends lost 1 base and 4 bases respectively, with 9 bases between them. DNA for the CDR3: TGTGCCAGCAGCTTGAAGGGGCGATACGAGCAGTACTTC. Protein sequence: CASSLKGRYEQYF.

V and J are TRBV6-5 and TRBJ2-7, with TRBD2 identical over 13 bases. The CDR3 consists of 14 residues. From germline, CDR1 is MNHEY and CDR2 SVGAGI. With V trimmed by 4 bases and J by 8 bases, 5 bases remained unmatched. Here the CDR3 DNA reads TGTGCCAGCAGTTCCCCGGGACTAGCGGGGAAGCAGTACTTC. Translating gives CASSSPGLAGKQYF.

This clone was counted a single time. The chain combines TRBV4-2 with TRBJ2-3; 7 bases are shared with TRBD2. CDR1 and CDR2 (germline): LGHNA, YNFKEQ. The length of the CDR3 is 18 residues. V was pared by 4 bases and J by 3 bases, with 16 bases of the junction left unmatched. The DNA for the CDR3 is TGTGCCAGCAGCCGATCGCCAACCGCGGGAGTGGGGACAGATACGCAGTATTTT. Its translation: CASSRSPTAGVGTDTQYF.

The gene calls are TRBV7-9 and TRBJ2-1, with D possibly matching TRBD1 (6 bases). The CDR3 length is 13 residues. Germline-derived CDR1 and CDR2 are SEHNR and FQNEAQ (reference sequence). V was trimmed by 7 bases and J by 7 bases, leaving 14 bases between them. The CDR3 reads CASIHRGGNEQFF. CDR3 DNA sequence: TGTGCCAGCATCCATAGAGGGGGAAATGAGCAGTTCTTC.

The chain combines TRBV5-1 with TRBJ2-1; 11 nucleotides match TRBD2. Losses at the gene ends were 5 bases for V and 4 bases for J; bases not matched to a gene: 2. Germline V gene sequence: CDR1 SGHRS, CDR2 YFSETQ. The CDR3 sequence is 14 residues long. The CDR3 protein is CASRLAGEYNEQFF. The CDR3, as DNA: TGCGCCAGCAGACTAGCGGGAGAGTACAATGAGCAGTTCTTC.

The CDR3 reads CASSPQGSSTEAFF. DNA of the CDR3: TGTGCCAGCAGTCCGCAGGGCTCATCCACTGAAGCTTTCTTT. This chain links TRBV28 with TRBJ1-1; D possibly corresponds to TRBD1 (5 bases). From germline, CDR1 is MDHEN and CDR2 SYDVKM. CDR3 length equals 14 residues. V lost 5 bases and J lost 4, with 14 bases in between. The full variable domain, in which reference TRBV28 and TRBJ1-1 provide the parts outside the CDR3, is DVKVTQSSRYLVKRTGEKVFLECVQDMDHENMFWYRQDPGLGLRLIYFSYDVKMKEKGDIPEGYSVSREKKERFSLILESASTNQTSMYLCASSPQGSSTEAFFGQGTRLTVV.

The chain couples TRBV18 to TRBJ2-7; 8 bases align to TRBD1. J lost 2 bases, V lost 5 bases, and 5 bases had no gene match. Germline CDR1 KGHSH, CDR2 LQKENI. CDR3 size: 14 residues. Here the CDR3 DNA reads TGTGCCAGCTCATCTCAGGGGGCTCCCTACGAGCAGTACTTC. Amino acids: CASSSQGAPYEQYF.